This T cell receptor beta chain was sequenced in a study of blood T cells in healthy people across ages. The CDR3 extends over 14 amino acids. The germline V and J ends were trimmed by 5 bases and 3 bases, with 13 bases remaining between them. CDR1 is KGHSH and CDR2 is LQKENI in the germline V gene. With each sample, at least 6 micrograms of total RNA were extracted. On this clonotype: The target antigen is unknown.

Points from the study as a whole: Considered underestimates were the diversity estimates obtained from one million T cells.

The authors ran a second PCR of about 7 to 11 cycles using a sample-barcoded 5' primer and a J-beta primer mix. MiXCR, applied by TCRdb to the 5' RACE reads, yields one record per CDR3 protein. The sample consists of 600,000 or so distinct CDR3 sequences, approximately 30% of them appearing once. Specimen: blood. V is TRBV18 and J is TRBJ1-1; the D gene is possibly TRBD1 (5 bases). This TCR was sampled from a woman older than 75 in good health. The CDR3 DNA reads as TGTGCCAGCTCATCTCAGGGTGTGGACACTGAAGCTTTCTTT. This sequence encodes CASSSQGVDTEAFF.